This T cell receptor (beta chain) was found in a study of shared clonotypes between healthy human individuals. CD45RO-negative, CCR7-selected cells formed the naive CD8 fraction, which excluded terminally differentiated effector memory CD45RA+ cells. The deep-level immunoSEQ assay was used. Generated by immunoSEQ multiplex PCR, the TCRdb table keeps only in-frame clones and is missing some. The sample holds about 1.9 million clones, 93% seen once. Remarks on this clone: The antigen is not known.

Study-level results: Estimated clonotype richness was generally higher in naive than memory subsets. Among four donors, approximately 4.6% of naive CD4 clonotypes were found in common.

The CDR3 contains 15 residues. In germline, CDR1 is SGHTA, CDR2 FQGTGA. Between the trimmed V and J ends, which lost 4 bases and 1 base, there was a span of 11 bases. The source is a man in his late teens or twenties in good health. Some clones in this sample may be carry-over from other donors' samples. The V and J genes are TRBV7-3 and TRBJ2-1, with TRBD1 as a possible D gene (5 bases). Material for sequencing was naive CD8+ T cells from PBMCs. CDR3 amino acids: CASSYLRVSYNEQFF. The DNA for the CDR3 is TGTGCCAGCAGCTACCTCAGGGTTTCCTACAATGAGCAGTTCTTC.